This is a list of T cell receptor beta chains from one sample in a study of cytotoxic CD8 clonotypes in ibrutinib-treated CLL. Sequencing used immunoSEQ multiplex PCR; TCRdb keeps in-frame clones, though not all of them. In the table there are about 160,000 clones, nearly 90% of which are singletons. Sequencing was performed on PBMCs, taken at disease progression, from a patient treated with ibrutinib. The receptors were gathered from a human donor with chronic lymphocytic leukemia. Both conserved end residues are part of each CDR3. Each record gives: clone size, J gene, D gene, V gene, CDR3 DNA, CDR3 protein. The D gene is left open where the match is weak. Some rows mark clone size as missing; the rest say once, few, many or name a class of expanded clone.

clone size: -; J gene: TRBJ2-1; D gene: TRBD1; V gene: TRBV9; CDR3 DNA: TGTGCCAGCAGCACGGGACAGGGGGCCTATGAGCAGTTCTTC; CDR3 protein: CASSTGQGAYEQFF
clone size: -; J gene: TRBJ2-7; D gene: TRBD1; V gene: TRBV4-1; CDR3 DNA: TGCGCCAGCAGCCAAGGTCAGGGGGTCTCCTACGAGCAGTACTTC; CDR3 protein: CASSQGQGVSYEQYF
clone size: -; J gene: TRBJ2-1; D gene: TRBD2; V gene: TRBV10-3; CDR3 DNA: TGTGCCATCAGTGAAAGTCGAAGCGGGGGGGCCGGCAATGAGCAGTTCTTC; CDR3 protein: CAISESRSGGAGNEQFF
clone size: -; J gene: TRBJ1-2; D gene: -; V gene: TRBV30; CDR3 DNA: TGTGCCTGGAGTCTGCCTGAAGTTAGGCTTAGGGGCTACACCTTC; CDR3 protein: CAWSLPEVRLRGYTF
clone size: once; J gene: TRBJ1-1; D gene: -; V gene: TRBV29-1; CDR3 DNA: TGCAGCGTTGAAGACCGGTCTCTGAACACTGAAGCTTTCTTT; CDR3 protein: CSVEDRSLNTEAFF
clone size: -; J gene: TRBJ2-7; D gene: -; V gene: TRBV29-1; CDR3 DNA: TGCAGCGTTGAAGATGGGGCAGGGACACAGTCCTACGAGCAGTACTTC; CDR3 protein: CSVEDGAGTQSYEQYF
clone size: -; J gene: TRBJ2-3; D gene: -; V gene: TRBV7-3; CDR3 DNA: TGTGCCAGCAGCCCACAGGGTCAGGGGCGGGAAGATACGCAGTATTTT; CDR3 protein: CASSPQGQGREDTQYF
clone size: -; J gene: TRBJ1-2; D gene: -; V gene: TRBV19; CDR3 DNA: TGTGCCAGTAGTAACATCCCCGGGGGGAACTATGGCTACACCTTC; CDR3 protein: CASSNIPGGNYGYTF
clone size: -; J gene: TRBJ2-3; D gene: TRBD1; V gene: TRBV30; CDR3 DNA: TGTGCCTGGGGCAGGGGGGATACGCAGTATTTT; CDR3 protein: CAWGRGDTQYF
clone size: -; J gene: TRBJ2-7; D gene: -; V gene: TRBV5-1; CDR3 DNA: TGCGCCAGCAGCTTGGTTGGAGGACGAATGTCCTACGAGCAGTACTTC; CDR3 protein: CASSLVGGRMSYEQYF
clone size: -; J gene: TRBJ1-2; D gene: TRBD1; V gene: TRBV29-1; CDR3 DNA: TGCAGCGTACAGGGGGATAACTATGGCTACACCTTC; CDR3 protein: CSVQGDNYGYTF
clone size: -; J gene: TRBJ2-5; D gene: -; V gene: TRBV27; CDR3 DNA: TGTGCCAGCGCCTTCCGAGGGGGGCAAGAGACCCAGTACTTC; CDR3 protein: CASAFRGGQETQYF
clone size: -; J gene: TRBJ1-2; D gene: -; V gene: TRBV19; CDR3 DNA: TGTGCCAGTAGTATGGTCAGGGCAGGAGGCTACACCTTC; CDR3 protein: CASSMVRAGGYTF
clone size: -; J gene: TRBJ1-6; D gene: -; V gene: TRBV4-1; CDR3 DNA: TGCGCCAGCAGGGGAAATTCACCCCTCCACTTT; CDR3 protein: CASRGNSPLHF
clone size: -; J gene: TRBJ1-5; D gene: -; V gene: TRBV28; CDR3 DNA: TGTGCCAGCAGTTTAGAGGTGTTGGCAGCTAATCAGCCCCAGCATTTT; CDR3 protein: CASSLEVLAANQPQHF
clone size: -; J gene: TRBJ2-1; D gene: TRBD2; V gene: TRBV28; CDR3 DNA: TGTGCCAGCAGTCCCCCCGGGACTAGCGGTTACAATGAGCAGTTCTTC; CDR3 protein: CASSPPGTSGYNEQFF
clone size: -; J gene: TRBJ2-3; D gene: -; V gene: TRBV19; CDR3 DNA: TGTGCCAGTCGCTATAGCGGCAAAGGCACAGATACGCAGTATTTT; CDR3 protein: CASRYSGKGTDTQYF
clone size: -; J gene: TRBJ2-1; D gene: -; V gene: TRBV21-1; CDR3 DNA: TGTGCCAGCAGACACGGGACAGGGGGCGATGAGCACCGGCGGGTAGGCGATGAGCAGTTCTTC; CDR3 protein: CASRHGTGGDEHRRVGDEQFF
clone size: -; J gene: TRBJ1-1; D gene: -; V gene: TRBV7-9; CDR3 DNA: TGTGCCAGCATCGTGGGCCGGGTAAGGAACACTGAAGCTTTCTTT; CDR3 protein: CASIVGRVRNTEAFF
clone size: -; J gene: TRBJ2-7; D gene: -; V gene: TRBV28; CDR3 DNA: TGTGCCAGCTCGCTAGCTGACGGCGAGCAGTACTTC; CDR3 protein: CASSLADGEQYF
clone size: -; J gene: TRBJ2-1; D gene: TRBD2; V gene: TRBV7-9; CDR3 DNA: TGTGCCAGCAGCTTATTAGCGGGAGGGTTCAATGAGCAGTTCTTC; CDR3 protein: CASSLLAGGFNEQFF
clone size: -; J gene: TRBJ2-3; D gene: -; V gene: TRBV28; CDR3 DNA: TGTGCCAGCCACAGCGGGCTTACGCAGTATTTT; CDR3 protein: CASHSGLTQYF
clone size: -; J gene: TRBJ2-7; D gene: -; V gene: TRBV7-9; CDR3 DNA: TGTGCCAGCAGCTTACAATCACAGCAGTACTTC; CDR3 protein: CASSLQSQQYF
clone size: -; J gene: TRBJ1-5; D gene: -; V gene: TRBV6-5; CDR3 DNA: TGTGCCAGCAGTTACTCGATACAGAATCAGCCCCAGCATTTT; CDR3 protein: CASSYSIQNQPQHF
clone size: -; J gene: TRBJ2-4; D gene: TRBD1; V gene: TRBV28; CDR3 DNA: TGTGCCAGCAGTTCGTGGGGACAGGGGAAAAACATTCAGTACTTC; CDR3 protein: CASSSWGQGKNIQYF
clone size: -; J gene: TRBJ2-5; D gene: -; V gene: TRBV4-2; CDR3 DNA: TGTGCCAGCAGCCAAGATTCGGGTCCCCGAGAGACCCAGTACTTC; CDR3 protein: CASSQDSGPRETQYF
clone size: few; J gene: TRBJ2-7; D gene: -; V gene: TRBV27; CDR3 DNA: TGTGCCAGCAGTCCATACGGAAGACAGTCTTACGAGCAGTACTTC; CDR3 protein: CASSPYGRQSYEQYF
clone size: -; J gene: TRBJ2-2; D gene: TRBD2; V gene: TRBV19; CDR3 DNA: TGTGCCAGTAGGAAGCGGGAAAGCGACACCGGGGAGCTGTTTTTT; CDR3 protein: CASRKRESDTGELFF
clone size: -; J gene: TRBJ1-1; D gene: TRBD1; V gene: TRBV5-1; CDR3 DNA: TGCGCCAGCAGCTTGGGGTCAGGGGGTACAGGCACTGAAGCTTTCTTT; CDR3 protein: CASSLGSGGTGTEAFF